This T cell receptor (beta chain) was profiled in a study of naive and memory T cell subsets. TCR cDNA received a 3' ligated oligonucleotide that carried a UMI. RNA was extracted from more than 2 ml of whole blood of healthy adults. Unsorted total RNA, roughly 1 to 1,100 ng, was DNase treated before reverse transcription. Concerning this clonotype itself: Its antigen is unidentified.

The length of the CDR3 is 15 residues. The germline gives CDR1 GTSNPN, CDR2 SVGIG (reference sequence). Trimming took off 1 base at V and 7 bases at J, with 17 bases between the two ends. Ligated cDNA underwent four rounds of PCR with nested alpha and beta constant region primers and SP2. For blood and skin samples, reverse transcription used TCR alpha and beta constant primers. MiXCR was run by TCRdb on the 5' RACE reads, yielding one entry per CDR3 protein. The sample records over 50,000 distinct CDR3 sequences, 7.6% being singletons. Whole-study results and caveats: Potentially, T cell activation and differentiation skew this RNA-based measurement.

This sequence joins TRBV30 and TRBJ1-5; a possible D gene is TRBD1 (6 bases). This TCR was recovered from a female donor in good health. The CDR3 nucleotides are TGTGCCTGGAGTGAGGGACAAACCCTAAACCAGCCCCAGCATTTT. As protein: CAWSEGQTLNQPQHF.